This T cell receptor beta chain was captured in a study of T cells in Graves' hyperthyroidism and ophthalmopathy (dated by TCRdb to between 2018 and 2020). Broadly, across the study: Peripheral blood was collected at initial diagnosis, before any treatment. For training and testing, the roughly 97 patients in the discovery cohort were randomly divided in a 7:3 ratio. To identify TCR V-J signatures that set the groups apart, the researchers used a discovery cohort of 100 patients, made up of fewer than 50 with Graves' ophthalmopathy and some 55 with stable Graves' hyperthyroidism. The study also compared thyroid tissue and blood T-cell repertoires from a handful of Graves' hyperthyroidism patients. Whether ophthalmopathy could be predicted prospectively was tested in an independent validation cohort made up of under 20 hyperthyroidism patients plus 17 patients who later progressed to ophthalmopathy. After blood sampling, hyperthyroidism patients were treated with methimazole at a starting dose of 30 mg daily, and ophthalmopathy patients were treated with high-dose intravenous methylprednisolone. According to the paper, TCR Vbeta CDR3 sequencing was carried out on 135 peripheral blood samples, which came from fewer than 50 ophthalmopathy, around 74 hyperthyroidism and about 17 progressor patients. What the study reported, not specific to this receptor: In validation, the model predicted progression to ophthalmopathy with just under 71% sensitivity and 72.22% specificity, a median of approximately 6.7 months before onset. Most expanded thyroid clonotypes (frequency above 0.001) were also detected in blood, suggesting blood repertoires may reflect thyroid immune responses. No statistical method was used to set the sample size in advance, and investigators knew the group allocation. Ophthalmopathy was separated from stable hyperthyroidism by a 13 V-J signature model, with around 88% sensitivity and just over 81% specificity obtained in cross-validation and 80%/75% obtained in testing.

This clonotype was detected only a few times. Its antigen is still unknown. One base away there is no much larger clone; base qualities are not given. Here V drops 2 bases and J drops 14 bases, and the junction holds 8 bases not matched to any gene. Per the germline V gene, MNHEY is the CDR1 and SVGAGI is the CDR2. The CDR3 has 13 amino acids, counting the end cysteine and phenylalanine. Solely the CDR3 DNA is kept, with 39 bases framed from the first base. TCR beta CDR3 regions were amplified from RNA transcripts. The first round of RT-PCR for the TCR CDR3 was performed with the HTBI primer set and the Qiagen OneStep RT-PCR kit. Libraries were constructed in a second round of multiplex PCR, after which size selection and purification were carried out. Libraries were sequenced paired-end with 100 bp reads on an Illumina HiSeq2000. The paper's data handling went like this. SOAPnuke was used to process the raw data, throwing out any read that contained adapters or uncalled bases, had a mean Phred below 15, or lacked an exact constant-primer or identifier match. High-quality paired reads were merged with COPE v1.2.5, and unique nucleotide sequences were defined as clonotypes. MiTCR v1.1 was used to align clonotypes to the IMGT TRBV, TRBD and TRBJ reference segments. The analysis included only V-J combinations with a frequency above 0.0001, which together covered 99.2% of the repertoires. A TCS score was defined as the ratio between F50 (clonal expansion) and ExV (chaos), using BLOSUM62-based TCRdist between CDR3 peptides within each V-J. Welch's t-statistics and random forest reduced 500 to 550 V-J features to fewer than 15, which were used in a naive Bayes classifier (R e1071). Using fastp at Q25 and MiXCR, TCRdb reprocessed the public reads and kept productive beta chains. Rows are combined by CDR3 protein, so each entry shows the most common genes and DNA. The V and J calls, along with clone size, are taken from TCRdb and not from the paper's own processing. This sample lists a few hundred thousand distinct CDR3 sequences; roughly 15% were detected once. Together, the top ten hold about a third of the sample.

Ophthalmopathy patients had moderately to severely active disease, Clinical Activity Score of at least 3, NOSPECS grade of at least 4, and duration under 3 months. The study excluded patients with uncontrolled infections, other autoimmune diseases, pregnancy or lactation. Clinical symptoms, serum thyroxine and TRAb, thyroid ultrasound, and orbital computed tomography formed the basis for the diagnoses. PBMCs were isolated from 10 ml of fresh peripheral blood by Ficoll-Paque density gradient centrifugation. Trizol reagent was used to extract total RNA, and RNA quality was then checked on an Agilent 2100 Bioanalyzer.

Sequenced input: blood. The receptor comes from a woman in her forties with Graves' ophthalmopathy. Recombination joined TRBV6-5 with TRBJ2-3; TRBD1 agrees with 9 junctional bases. The CDR3 here reads CASSYPGTGFSYF. The sequenced DNA is TGTGCCAGCAGTTACCCCGGGACAGGGTTCTCGTATTTT.